These 6 T cell receptor beta chains originate from one sample sequenced in a study of blood T cells in healthy people across ages. The authors ran a second PCR of roughly 6 to 12 cycles using a sample-barcoded 5' primer and a J-beta primer mix. From the 5' RACE reads, TCRdb called clonotypes with MiXCR, one entry per CDR3 protein. The table has approximately 820,000 distinct CDR3 sequences, under 45% seen once. The sample taken for sequencing was blood. These receptor sequences come from a man in his 60s in good health.

The gene calls are TRBV6-6 and TRBJ2-7; 8 nucleotides agree with TRBD1. This CDR3 comprises 16 residues. Per germline, CDR1 MNHNY and CDR2 SVGAGI (reference sequence). Trimming cost V 2 bases and J 5 bases; bases outside gene matches: 11. The CDR3: CASSYLRQGRTDEQYF. For the CDR3, the DNA is TGTGCCAGCAGTTACCTGCGACAGGGGCGGACTGACGAGCAGTACTTC.

Ten or more counts support this clonotype. The genes are TRBV4-1 and TRBJ2-5, with D maybe TRBD2 (7 bases). CDR1 is MGHRA, CDR2 YSYEKL, per germline. This CDR3 has 15 amino acids. Deletions cut 3 bases from V and 2 bases from J, with 13 bases between. Here the CDR3 DNA reads TGCGCCAGCAGCCAGGGGGGGGCCAATCAAGAGACCCAGTACTTC. Its protein is CASSQGGANQETQYF.

In its sample, this clonotype was seen a few times. This clone may be a read error of a much larger clone one base away. This rearrangement joins TRBV6-6 to TRBJ2-1; no firm D call. The CDR3 totals 14 residues. Per germline, CDR1 MNHNY and CDR2 SVGAGI (reference sequence). The CDR3 coding sequence is TGTACCAGCAGTTACTCCCGGGTCTATAATGAGCAGTTCTTC. It specifies CTSSYSRVYNEQFF.

The rearrangement links TRBV15 to TRBJ2-3; TRBD2 might be the D (6 bases). Trimming shortened V by 5 bases and J by 8 bases, and 23 bases separated the two germline ends. This CDR3 has 16 amino acids. Germline loops: CDR1 LNHNV, CDR2 YYDKDF (reference sequence). Here the CDR3 reads CATSPPGDRKTLTQYF. CDR3 DNA sequence: TGTGCCACCAGCCCCCCGGGAGACAGAAAAACTCTTACGCAGTATTTT.

The chain has TRBV9 and TRBJ1-1; 7 positions agree with TRBD1. The length of the CDR3 is 13 residues. V was pared by 4 bases and J by 4 bases, with 4 bases of the junction left unmatched. CDR1 and CDR2 (germline): SGDLS, YYNGEE. The CDR3 spells CASSRTGVTEAFF. CDR3 DNA sequence: TGTGCCAGCAGCCGGACAGGCGTCACTGAAGCTTTCTTT.

This sequence joins TRBV7-6 and TRBJ2-4; D might be TRBD1 (5 bases). The germline V gene has CDR1 SGHVS and CDR2 FNYEAQ. The CDR3 is made up of 19 amino acids. V dropped 5 bases and J dropped 1 base, with 24 bases sitting between them. CDR3 region: CASSPRQSVTPRAKNIQYF. DNA of the CDR3: TGTGCCAGCAGCCCCCGACAGTCTGTCACGCCGAGGGCCAAAAACATTCAGTACTTC.